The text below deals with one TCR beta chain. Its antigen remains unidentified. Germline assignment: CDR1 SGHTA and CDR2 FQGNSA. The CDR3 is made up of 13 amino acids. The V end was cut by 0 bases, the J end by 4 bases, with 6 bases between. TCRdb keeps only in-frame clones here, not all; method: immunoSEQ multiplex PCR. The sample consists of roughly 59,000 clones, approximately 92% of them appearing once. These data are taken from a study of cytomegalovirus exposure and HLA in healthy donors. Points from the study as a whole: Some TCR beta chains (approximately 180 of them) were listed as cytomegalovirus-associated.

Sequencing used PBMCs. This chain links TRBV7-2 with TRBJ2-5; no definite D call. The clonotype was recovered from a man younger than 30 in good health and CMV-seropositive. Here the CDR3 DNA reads TGTGCCAGCAGCTTAGCATTCCTAGAGACCCAGTACTTC. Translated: CASSLAFLETQYF.